These T cell receptor beta chains were read from a single sample in a study of post-analysis software for immune sequencing data. A single record per CDR3 protein comes from TCRdb applying MiXCR to the PCR reads. The sample holds hundreds of thousands of distinct CDR3 sequences, about 50% seen once. Material: blood. The receptors were sampled from a girl under 18 with multiple sclerosis. Both conserved end residues are part of each CDR3. D genes are given only for firm matches. Size values are once, few and many counts, or a class for expanded clones, and some rows have none.

v_gene: TRBV7-8
j_gene: TRBJ2-3
d_gene: .
abundance: .
CDR3nt: TGTGCCAGCAGCCGTATGTCTCCTAGCGCACAAAGGCAGGGGGATACGCAGTATTTT
CDR3aa: CASSRMSPSAQRQGDTQYF

v_gene: TRBV7-9
j_gene: TRBJ2-7
d_gene: TRBD2
abundance: .
CDR3nt: TGTGCCAGCAGCCAGAATAATACAAGACTAGCGGGAGGTACCTACGAGCAGTACTTC
CDR3aa: CASSQNNTRLAGGTYEQYF

v_gene: TRBV20-1
j_gene: TRBJ2-5
d_gene: .
abundance: .
CDR3nt: TGCAGTGCTAGAGACTTAGAGCTTACAGGCCAAGAGACCCAGTACTTC
CDR3aa: CSARDLELTGQETQYF

v_gene: TRBV7-2
j_gene: TRBJ1-5
d_gene: .
abundance: .
CDR3nt: TGTGCCAGCAGCTTAAGGACGGGGGCCCAGCATTTT
CDR3aa: CASSLRTGAQHF

v_gene: TRBV27
j_gene: TRBJ2-1
d_gene: .
abundance: .
CDR3nt: TGTGCCAGCAGTTTATCGATCTACATCGTAGAGCAGTTCTTC
CDR3aa: CASSLSIYIVEQFF

v_gene: TRBV20-1
j_gene: TRBJ1-1
d_gene: .
abundance: .
CDR3nt: TGCAGTGCTAGAGATTCGCCCCGGGGTTGGCTTATTGGGACTGAAGCTTTCTTT
CDR3aa: CSARDSPRGWLIGTEAFF

v_gene: TRBV5-6
j_gene: TRBJ2-7
d_gene: TRBD2
abundance: few
CDR3nt: TGTGCCAGCAGCGATCTTAGCGGGACTAGCGGGCTCTTCATTAACTACGAGCAGTACTTC
CDR3aa: CASSDLSGTSGLFINYEQYF

v_gene: TRBV12-3/TRBV12-4
j_gene: TRBJ2-1
d_gene: TRBD2
abundance: .
CDR3nt: TGTGCCAGCAGTTTAGGAATCCTAGCGGGTAGCTCCTACAATGAGCAGTTCTTC
CDR3aa: CASSLGILAGSSYNEQFF

v_gene: TRBV20-1
j_gene: TRBJ2-7
d_gene: TRBD2
abundance: .
CDR3nt: TGCAGTGCTAGATATGGGACTATCCGCGAGCAGTACTTC
CDR3aa: CSARYGTIREQYF

v_gene: TRBV4-2
j_gene: TRBJ2-3
d_gene: TRBD2
abundance: .
CDR3nt: TGTGCCAGCAGCCCTTTGGACAAGACTAGCGGGATCTCAGATACGCAGTATTTT
CDR3aa: CASSPLDKTSGISDTQYF

v_gene: TRBV5-1
j_gene: TRBJ2-7
d_gene: .
abundance: .
CDR3nt: TGCGCCAGCAGCTTGGGGTTGGGGTCGAACGAGCAGTACTTC
CDR3aa: CASSLGLGSNEQYF

v_gene: TRBV5-1
j_gene: TRBJ2-7
d_gene: TRBD2
abundance: many
CDR3nt: TGCGCCAGCAGTAATCGGGGACTACAGCCCGAGGAGCAGTACTTC
CDR3aa: CASSNRGLQPEEQYF

v_gene: TRBV5-6
j_gene: TRBJ2-5
d_gene: .
abundance: .
CDR3nt: TGTGCCAGCAGCTTGGCGGCTAGCTTCTTAGGGACCCAGTACTTC
CDR3aa: CASSLAASFLGTQYF

v_gene: TRBV12-3/TRBV12-4
j_gene: TRBJ2-7
d_gene: TRBD2
abundance: few
CDR3nt: TGTGCCAGCAGTCGGAGCGGGAGAGGGAACGAGCAGTACTTC
CDR3aa: CASSRSGRGNEQYF

v_gene: TRBV10-3
j_gene: TRBJ2-7
d_gene: TRBD1
abundance: few
CDR3nt: TGTGCCATCAGTGGCCAGACAGGGGACGAGCAGTACTTC
CDR3aa: CAISGQTGDEQYF

v_gene: TRBV9
j_gene: TRBJ2-5
d_gene: TRBD1
abundance: .
CDR3nt: TGTGCCAGCAGCGTAGGACAGGGAAAAGAGACCCAGTACTTC
CDR3aa: CASSVGQGKETQYF

v_gene: TRBV9
j_gene: TRBJ2-2
d_gene: .
abundance: .
CDR3nt: TGTGCCAGCAGCGCGTCCCAGGGCCCCACCGGGGAGCTGTTTTTT
CDR3aa: CASSASQGPTGELFF

v_gene: TRBV7-9
j_gene: TRBJ2-1
d_gene: .
abundance: .
CDR3nt: TGTGCCAGCAGCAAGGATCAGGCCCCCTCCTACAATGAGCAGTTCTTC
CDR3aa: CASSKDQAPSYNEQFF

v_gene: TRBV27
j_gene: TRBJ1-2
d_gene: .
abundance: .
CDR3nt: TGTGCCAGCAGTTCGGGGGGGCTGGACTATGGCTACACCTTC
CDR3aa: CASSSGGLDYGYTF

v_gene: TRBV6-1
j_gene: TRBJ2-1
d_gene: TRBD2
abundance: .
CDR3nt: TGTGCCAGCAGTGCTCTAGCGGGGGGCCCAGGTGAGCAGTTCTTC
CDR3aa: CASSALAGGPGEQFF

v_gene: TRBV29-1
j_gene: TRBJ2-1
d_gene: TRBD2
abundance: few
CDR3nt: TGCAGCGTTGAAGATAACGGGAGGGCCCGGAATGAGCAGTTCTTC
CDR3aa: CSVEDNGRARNEQFF

v_gene: TRBV12-3/TRBV12-4
j_gene: TRBJ1-5
d_gene: .
abundance: .
CDR3nt: TGTGCCAGCAGTTTTTATCAGCCCCAGCATTTT
CDR3aa: CASSFYQPQHF

v_gene: TRBV7-2
j_gene: TRBJ2-3
d_gene: .
abundance: few
CDR3nt: TGTGCCAGCAGCTTTAGAAGCCCTTTGGGGGGGGCTAGCACAGATACGCAGTATTTT
CDR3aa: CASSFRSPLGGASTDTQYF

v_gene: TRBV4-1
j_gene: TRBJ2-1
d_gene: .
abundance: .
CDR3nt: TGCGCCAGCAGCCAAGTCTCGGAGTCGCCGGTACCCTCACTGTTCTTC
CDR3aa: CASSQVSESPVPSLFF

v_gene: TRBV10-3
j_gene: TRBJ1-1
d_gene: TRBD1
abundance: .
CDR3nt: TGTGCCATCAGGGGACAGGGGAATACTGAAGCTTTCTTT
CDR3aa: CAIRGQGNTEAFF

v_gene: TRBV4-1
j_gene: TRBJ2-7
d_gene: .
abundance: .
CDR3nt: TGCGCCAGCAGCCAAGCCTTCGCACACTCGGGCGAGCAGTACTTC
CDR3aa: CASSQAFAHSGEQYF

v_gene: TRBV12-3/TRBV12-4
j_gene: TRBJ2-3
d_gene: TRBD2
abundance: .
CDR3nt: TGTGCCAGCAGACTAGCGGGGGGATCAGATACGGAGTATTTT
CDR3aa: CASRLAGGSDTEYF

v_gene: TRBV3-1
j_gene: TRBJ2-1
d_gene: TRBD2
abundance: once
CDR3nt: TGTGCCAGCAGCCAATCCCCTAGCGGGTACAATGAGCAGTTCTTC
CDR3aa: CASSQSPSGYNEQFF

v_gene: TRBV7-9
j_gene: TRBJ2-3
d_gene: .
abundance: few
CDR3nt: TGTGCCAGCAGCTTCCCAGGAGATACGCAGTATTTT
CDR3aa: CASSFPGDTQYF

v_gene: TRBV20-1
j_gene: TRBJ2-3
d_gene: .
abundance: .
CDR3nt: TGCAGTGCTAGAGATCAGGCGCCAGGGAAGCGCGACACGCAGTATTTT
CDR3aa: CSARDQAPGKRDTQYF

v_gene: TRBV2
j_gene: TRBJ2-2
d_gene: .
abundance: few
CDR3nt: TGTGCCAGCAGTGAGGGACCGAACACCGGGGAGCTGTTTTTT
CDR3aa: CASSEGPNTGELFF

v_gene: TRBV12-3/TRBV12-4
j_gene: TRBJ2-3
d_gene: .
abundance: once
CDR3nt: TGTGCCAGCAGCTTTGTACATACGCAGTATTTT
CDR3aa: CASSFVHTQYF

v_gene: TRBV19
j_gene: TRBJ2-7
d_gene: TRBD2
abundance: .
CDR3nt: TGTGCCAGTAGTATACTAGCGGGAGCCCAAACCTACGAGCAGTACTTC
CDR3aa: CASSILAGAQTYEQYF

v_gene: TRBV5-5
j_gene: TRBJ2-5
d_gene: .
abundance: .
CDR3nt: TGTGCCAGCAGCCCTATTGGGCGGACGGCGAGGTTAGGGCAGTACTTC
CDR3aa: CASSPIGRTARLGQYF